The sequence of this T cell receptor beta chain was determined in a study of technical replicates of blood from several donors. Clones were sequenced by immunoSEQ multiplex PCR, and TCRdb holds only the in-frame ones, with some missing. The data show about 79,000 clones, approximately 92% seen once. V lost 2 bases to trimming and J lost 5 bases; unmatched junction nucleotides: 6. The germline V gene has CDR1 SGHAT and CDR2 FQNNGV. CDR3 size: 15 residues. This TCR derives from a human donor in good health. Some clones in this sample may be carry-over from other donors' samples. The gene calls are TRBV11-2 and TRBJ2-1; 7 bases map to TRBD2. Input material: T cells isolated from PBMCs. The CDR3 bases are TGTGCCAGCAGCTTAACGGGGAGGGTAAACAATGAGCAGTTCTTC. Translated: CASSLTGRVNNEQFF.